These 29 T cell receptor beta chains came from one sample sequenced in a study of T cells in Graves' hyperthyroidism and ophthalmopathy. Amplified TCR beta CDR3 regions came from RNA transcripts. Carried out on the TCR CDR3, a first-round RT-PCR used the HTBI primer set. TCRdb re-called the multiplex PCR reads with MiXCR, one entry per CDR3 protein. The profile shows around 350,000 distinct CDR3 sequences, around 25% of them singletons. What was sequenced was blood. The receptor set was obtained from a man aged 50-60 years with Graves' hyperthyroidism.

This clonotype was picked up many times. DNA for the CDR3: TGTGCCAGCAGCGGGATTAACTATGGCTACACCTTC. Translated, it gives CASSGINYGYTF. V usage is TRBV28 and J usage is TRBJ1-2; D uncertain. The V gene lost 6 bases and the J gene lost 1 base, with 6 bases spanning the gap. CDR1 MDHEN and CDR2 SYDVKM come from the germline V gene. The CDR3 is made up of 12 amino acids.

V gene TRBV3-1 combines with J gene TRBJ1-5; the D gene is possibly TRBD1 (5 bases). Trimming left V 4 bases short and J 6 bases short, with 13 bases between. Looked up from germline, CDR1 is LGHDT and CDR2 is YNNKEL (reference sequence). The CDR3 length is 14 residues. The CDR3 reads CASSPLMGGQPQHF. CDR3 nucleotides: TGTGCCAGCAGCCCCCTGATGGGGGGTCAGCCCCAGCATTTT.

This clonotype came up many times. The chain employs TRBV3-1 and TRBJ2-1, with D uncertain. The CDR3 runs to 14 residues. Trimming took 5 bases from V and 0 from J, leaving 8 bases between them. In germline, CDR1 is LGHDT, CDR2 YNNKEL (reference sequence). The CDR3 is CASSVQSSYNEQFF. The CDR3 DNA sequence: TGTGCCAGCAGCGTCCAGAGCTCCTACAATGAGCAGTTCTTC.

This clonotype was seen more than once but under ten times. V is TRBV7-9 and J is TRBJ2-5, with TRBD2 identical over 9 bases. Germline loops: CDR1 SEHNR, CDR2 FQNEAQ (reference sequence). CDR3 length: 17 amino acids. Trimming removed 5 bases from V and 3 bases from J; junction bases left unmatched: 13. The DNA of the CDR3 is TGTGCCAGCAGCCACTCCCCCCCCGGACTAGCGAAAGAGACCCAGTACTTC. Translating it yields CASSHSPPGLAKETQYF.

This clonotype was seen only a few times. This chain joins TRBV7-8 and TRBJ2-3; 10 nucleotides align to TRBD2. The germline V gene has CDR1 SGHVS and CDR2 FQNEAQ. The CDR3 runs 15 residues. V shed 7 bases, J shed 3 bases, and the junction held 7 bases outside the gene matches. CDR3: CASINSGRRTDTQYF. The CDR3 nucleotides read TGTGCCAGCATCAATAGCGGGAGGCGGACAGATACGCAGTATTTT.

The chain is built from TRBV20-1 and TRBJ2-7; D assignment may be TRBD1 or TRBD2 (5 bases each). The ends were cut back, 5 bases at V and 3 bases at J, with 14 bases in the middle. Germline CDR1 is DFQATT and CDR2 is SNEGSKA (reference sequence). The CDR3 extends over 13 amino acids. The DNA for the CDR3 is TGCAGTGCTTTCCGGGACGGACACTACGAGCAGTACTTC. Translation gives CSAFRDGHYEQYF.

This clonotype was observed a handful of times. This could be a read error, since a much larger clone is one nucleotide away. V is TRBV7-8 and J is TRBJ2-1, with 9 nucleotides matching TRBD2. The CDR3 consists of 15 residues. Germline V gene sequence: CDR1 SGHVS, CDR2 FQNEAQ. The CDR3 loop is CASSPGTSSYNEQSF. The CDR3 bases are TGTGCCAGCAGCCCCGGGACTAGCTCCTACAATGAGCAGTCCTTC. Full variable domain (outside the CDR3, taken from reference TRBV7-8 and TRBJ2-1): GAGVSQSPRYKVAKRGQDVALRCDPISGHVSLFWYQQALGQGPEFLTYFQNEAQLDKSGLPSDRFFAERPEGSVSTLKIQRTQQEDSAVYLCASSPGTSSYNEQSFGPGTRLTVL.

For this clonotype: A much larger clone lies one base from this, so it may be a read error. The rearrangement joins TRBV6-1 to TRBJ2-5; 7 nucleotides agree with TRBD1. This CDR3 has 15 residues. Germline CDR1 is MNHNS and CDR2 is SASEGT. The trim removed 2 bases at V and 2 bases at J, leaving 5 bases unmatched. The CDR3 protein is CASSEWDRQQETQYF. The CDR3 DNA follows: TGTGCCAGCAGTGAATGGGACAGACAGCAAGAGACCCAGTACTTC.

Remarks on this clonotype: Sequence at one end of the junction differs from germline and may be a read error. This chain connects TRBV5-1 to TRBJ2-1, with D possibly matching TRBD1 (5 bases). The CDR3 loop spans 15 amino acids. Germline V gives CDR1 SGHRS, CDR2 YFSETQ. The CDR3 sequence is CASSLGQSRYSEQLF. For the CDR3, the DNA is TGCGCCAGCAGCTTGGGACAGAGCCGCTACAGTGAGCAGCTCTTC.

V is TRBV19 and J is TRBJ1-2, with D maybe TRBD1 (5 bases). This CDR3 has 15 residues. V gave up 0 bases and J gave up 4 bases, with 12 bases separating them. CDR1 is LNHDA, CDR2 SQIVND, per germline (reference sequence). The CDR3 sequence: CASSIDGGTLYGYTF. In DNA, the CDR3 is TGTGCCAGTAGTATAGACGGAGGGACCCTCTATGGCTACACCTTC. The variable domain in full, with the rest retrieved from reference TRBV19 and TRBJ1-2, is DGGITQSPKYLFRKEGQNVTLSCEQNLNHDAMYWYRQDPGQGLRLIYYSQIVNDFQKGDIAEGYSVSREKKESFPLTVTSAQKNPTAFYLCASSIDGGTLYGYTFGSGTRLTVV.

The sample holds a few counts of this clonotype. The chain is built from TRBV6-1 and TRBJ2-1; no reliable D call. Germline CDR1 reads MNHNS; CDR2 reads SASEGT. The CDR3 runs 14 residues. V dropped 4 bases and J dropped 5 bases, with 12 bases sitting between them. CDR3 region: CASSVSQANNEQFF. CDR3 bases: TGTGCCAGCAGTGTTAGTCAGGCCAACAATGAGCAGTTCTTC.

The chain couples TRBV7-2 to TRBJ2-7; unclear D gene. CDR3 length: 13 residues. Trimming left V 4 bases short and J 3 bases short, with 10 bases between. Germline assignment: CDR1 SGHTA and CDR2 FQGNSA. The CDR3 nucleotides read TGTGCCAGCAGCTCATCAAACTTCTACGAGCAGTACTTC. Its protein product is CASSSSNFYEQYF.

This rearrangement joins TRBV7-2 to TRBJ2-7, with D possibly being TRBD2 (7 bases). There are 14 residues in the CDR3. Trimming took 10 bases from V and 3 from J, leaving 19 bases between them. Germline lookup yields CDR1 SGHTA and CDR2 FQGNSA. The CDR3 loop is CATHRAGEIYEQYF. CDR3 nucleotide sequence: TGTGCCACCCACAGGGCGGGAGAGATCTACGAGCAGTACTTC.

This clonotype was observed a handful of times. The chain carries TRBV7-2 and TRBJ2-5, with 11 bases lining up with TRBD2. The CDR3 consists of 16 residues. With V trimmed by 0 bases and J by 2 bases, 2 bases remained unmatched. From germline, CDR1 is SGHTA and CDR2 FQGNSA. Here the CDR3 reads CASSLAASGGQETQYF. The CDR3 bases are TGTGCCAGCAGCTTAGCGGCTAGCGGGGGGCAAGAGACCCAGTACTTC.

This clonotype has just one count. The chain is built from TRBV29-1 and TRBJ1-1; a weak D match, TRBD1 (6 bases). Trimming cost V 3 bases and J 0 bases, with 14 bases left between them. The CDR3 consists of 15 residues. CDR1 SQVTM and CDR2 ANQGSEA come from the germline V gene. CDR3 nucleotide sequence: TGCAGCGTTGACCGAGGGGGGGGGATGAACACTGAAGCTTTCTTT. Its protein is CSVDRGGGMNTEAFF. The full variable domain, rest sourced from reference TRBV29-1 and TRBJ1-1, is SAVISQKPSRDICQRGTSLTIQCQVDSQVTMMFWYRQQPGQSLTLIATANQGSEATYESGFVIDKFPISRPNLTFSTLTVSNMSPEDSSIYLCSVDRGGGMNTEAFFGQGTRLTVV.

This clonotype showed up many times. V is TRBV11-1 and J is TRBJ1-1; D possibly corresponds to TRBD1 (5 bases). Germline V gene data show CDR1 as SGHAT and CDR2 as FQDESV (reference sequence). V lost 5 bases and J 5 bases, leaving 15 bases between the germline ends. The CDR3 contains 14 residues. CDR3 in DNA: TGTGCCAGCAGCGGGAGAAGGGGAATTACTGAAGCTTTCTTT. Amino acid sequence: CASSGRRGITEAFF.

The genes are TRBV2 and TRBJ2-7, with 9 bases fitting TRBD1. CDR1 SNHLY and CDR2 FYNNEI come from the germline V gene. The CDR3 is 13 residues long. Trimming at V came to 4 bases and at J to 6 bases, leaving 4 bases not matched to a gene. The CDR3 DNA reads TGTGCCAGCAGTGCTCAGACAGGGGGCGAGCAGTACTTC. It codes for CASSAQTGGEQYF.

This clonotype was counted ten times or more. The chain joins TRBV29-1 to TRBJ2-5; D gene unclear. CDR1 is SQVTM and CDR2 is ANQGSEA in the germline V gene. This CDR3 is 15 amino acids long. The ends were cut back, 6 bases at V and 7 bases at J, with 24 bases in the middle. CDR3 sequence (DNA): TGCAGCGTAACACGAACCCGGGCATTGTCGGGGACCCAGTACTTC. Protein sequence: CSVTRTRALSGTQYF.

This chain uses TRBV12-3 or TRBV12-4 with TRBJ1-2, with D possibly matching TRBD1 (6 bases). This CDR3 is 16 amino acids long. The V gene lost 3 bases and the J gene lost 3 bases, with 17 bases spanning the gap. Here the CDR3 reads CASSFRARGGYYGYTF. CDR3 DNA sequence: TGTGCCAGCAGTTTTCGGGCGCGGGGGGGCTACTATGGCTACACCTTC.

In its sample, this clonotype was seen a few times. The rearrangement joins TRBV12-3 or TRBV12-4 to TRBJ2-3, with TRBD2 matching 8 bases. CDR3 length: 17 amino acids. Unmatched junction bases numbered 15, after V lost 6 bases and J lost 4 bases. CDR3 in amino acids: CASRFSPSSGSSDTQYF. CDR3 nucleotide sequence: TGTGCCAGCAGATTCAGCCCAAGCAGCGGGAGCTCAGATACGCAGTATTTT.

The chain combines TRBV6-2 or TRBV6-3 with TRBJ1-2, with TRBD1 as a possible D gene (6 bases). CDR1 is MNHEY, CDR2 SVGEGT, per germline. The CDR3 spans 12 residues. The V end was cut by 5 bases, the J end by 8 bases, with 12 bases between. The CDR3 coding sequence is TGTGCCAGCAGTGTGTGGAGGGGGGGCTACACCTTC. Its protein product is CASSVWRGGYTF.

In this sample, this clonotype turned up a few times. The chain joins TRBV5-1 to TRBJ2-7; 7 bases are shared with TRBD2. This CDR3 contains 16 residues. Germline V gene data show CDR1 as SGHRS and CDR2 as YFSETQ. Unmatched junction bases numbered 7, after V lost 0 bases and J lost 1 base. For the CDR3, the DNA is TGCGCCAGCAGCTTGGATGGCGGCGGGAGTTCCTACGAGCAGTACTTC. It is translated as CASSLDGGGSSYEQYF.

Notes on this clonotype: The junction departs from the called germline gene at one end, perhaps through a read error. The chain uses TRBV20-1 and TRBJ2-5; the D gene is possibly TRBD2 (5 bases). CDR3 length equals 14 residues. Germline V CDR1 and CDR2: DFQATT, SNEGSKA (reference sequence). The DNA of the CDR3 is TGCAGTGCTGTAGACTCCCAGACAAGGGAGACCCCGTACTTC. Amino acids: CSAVDSQTRETPYF.

CDR3 in amino acids: CASRDVTGGLRIHSYEQYF. The CDR3 DNA reads as TGTGCCAGCAGGGACGTGACAGGGGGCCTCAGGATACACTCCTACGAGCAGTACTTC. V and J are TRBV6-2 or TRBV6-3 and TRBJ2-7, with 10 nucleotides matching TRBD1. CDR1 is MNHEY and CDR2 is SVGEGT in the germline V gene. V lost 6 bases and J lost 0; bases outside the gene matches: 17. This CDR3 comprises 19 residues.

This chain connects TRBV2 to TRBJ2-4; 9 positions agree with TRBD1. Trimming removed 6 bases from V and 8 bases from J; junction bases left unmatched: 14. Germline lookup yields CDR1 SNHLY and CDR2 FYNNEI. The CDR3 has 16 residues. The CDR3 is CASSYAELDRGDIQYF. DNA for the CDR3: TGTGCCAGCAGCTACGCGGAGCTGGACAGGGGCGACATTCAGTACTTC.

This clonotype was seen a few times. The V gene is TRBV28, the J gene TRBJ2-7; 7 bases agree with TRBD1. Trimming at V came to 5 bases and at J to 3 bases, leaving 10 bases not matched to a gene. Germline values: CDR1 MDHEN, CDR2 SYDVKM. The CDR3 has 15 amino acids. The CDR3 region has the DNA TGTGCCAGCAGTCAAAGGGGGACAGATGACTACGAGCAGTACTTC. The encoded protein is CASSQRGTDDYEQYF.

This clonotype was counted many times. The CDR3 loop is CASRLAGGGNEQFF. For the CDR3, the DNA is TGTGCCAGCAGACTAGCGGGAGGGGGGAATGAGCAGTTCTTC. V usage is TRBV12-3 or TRBV12-4 and J usage is TRBJ2-1, with 13 bases aligning to TRBD2. V shed 6 bases, J shed 7 bases, and the junction held 3 bases outside the gene matches. There are 14 residues in the CDR3.

About this clonotype: A much bigger clone sits one base away, suggesting this may be a read error. The chain employs TRBV6-2 or TRBV6-3 and TRBJ2-5; 13 nucleotides match TRBD2. Germline V gene sequence: CDR1 MNHEY, CDR2 SVGEGT. The CDR3 contains 15 residues. The CDR3 loop reads CASIPFGLAGETHYF. The CDR3 DNA reads TGTGCCAGCATCCCATTTGGACTAGCGGGAGAGACCCACTACTTC.

V and J are TRBV4-1 and TRBJ2-1; TRBD2 is a possible D gene (5 bases). There are 15 residues in the CDR3. V was cut by 5 bases and J by 6 bases, with 17 bases left in between. Germline assignment: CDR1 MGHRA and CDR2 YSYEKL. The CDR3 here is CASSVGPEVGNEQFF. The CDR3 nucleotides read TGCGCCAGCAGCGTCGGGCCGGAGGTGGGCAATGAGCAGTTCTTC.